The 9 T cell receptor beta chains below come from one sample, sequenced in a study of CD8+CD57+ T cells in acquired aplastic anemia. Those patients picked for sequencing had displayed CD8+CD57+ cell expansion on flow cytometry. Investigators profiled TCR beta VDJ and CDR3 from genomic DNA template. TCRdb fed the reads into MiXCR, producing one record per CDR3 protein. The sample has 200,000 to 300,000 distinct CDR3 sequences, about 44% seen once. The sequencing sample was made of sorted CD4+, CD8+, or CD8+CD57+ T cells (not recorded which) from PBMCs. The receptors were sampled from a human donor with aplastic anemia.

With respect to this clonotype: Because it lacks the conserved phenylalanine or tryptophan at the end, this CDR3 is likely a read error. The CDR3 DNA reads TGCGCCAGCAGCCAAGAGCTTAGCTGGTCCTACGAGCAGTACCTC. Translating it yields CASSQELSWSYEQYL. The V gene is TRBV5-1, the J gene TRBJ2-7; D is ambiguous. Germline V gene lookup returns CDR1 SGHRS and CDR2 YFSETQ. The CDR3 runs to 15 residues. With 4 bases removed from V and 1 base from J, the gap between germline ends came to 15 bases.

In this sample, this clonotype turned up many times. The chain joins TRBV19 to TRBJ2-5; 11 bases align to TRBD1. Unmatched junction bases numbered 3, after V lost 1 base and J lost 2 bases. Germline CDR1 is LNHDA and CDR2 is SQIVND (reference sequence). The CDR3 is 16 residues long. The CDR3 nucleotides read TGTGCCAGTAGTATAGTACGGGACAGGGGGCAAGAGACCCAGTACTTC. Its protein product is CASSIVRDRGQETQYF.

For this clonotype: A much larger clone differs from this one at a single base, so this may be a read error. This chain connects TRBV6-9 to TRBJ1-1; D not certain. Germline CDR1 MNHGY, CDR2 SVAAGI. This CDR3 contains 14 residues. This CDR3 is CASSYTELNAEAFF. CDR3 DNA: TGTGCCAGCAGTTACACCGAATTGAACGCTGAAGCTTTCTTT.

The chain links TRBV7-9 to TRBJ2-7, with 10 bases lining up with TRBD1. The CDR3 length is 16 residues. The J segment lost 3 bases and the V segment lost 5 bases, leaving 10 bases of the junction unmatched. Germline V gives CDR1 SEHNR, CDR2 FQNEAQ (reference sequence). CDR3 DNA: TGTGCCAGCAGCACGGGGGACAGGGGAAAACGCTACGAGCAGTACTTC. It codes for CASSTGDRGKRYEQYF.

As regards this clonotype: The germline gene is not matched at one end of the junction; a read error may be the cause. This chain uses TRBV7-7 with TRBJ2-5; 13 bases match TRBD2. CDR1 is SSHAT and CDR2 is FNYEAQ in the germline V gene (reference sequence). CDR3 size: 17 residues. The chain's CDR3 is CASSLGTSGIGGETQYF. The CDR3 bases are TGTGCTAGCAGCCTGGGGACTAGCGGGATTGGGGGGGAGACCCAGTACTTC.

The rearrangement links TRBV2 to TRBJ2-1; D might be TRBD2 (6 bases). The CDR3 is made up of 18 amino acids. V was trimmed by 5 bases and J by 4 bases, leaving 24 bases between them. Germline V gives CDR1 SNHLY, CDR2 FYNNEI. The CDR3 loop reads CASSYLDTSHGTYNEQFF. In DNA, the CDR3 is TGTGCCAGCAGTTACTTGGACACTAGCCACGGAACTTACAATGAGCAGTTCTTC.

The chain joins TRBV20-1 to TRBJ2-3; TRBD2 agrees at 10 bases. CDR3 length: 15 residues. Trimming at V came to 5 bases and at J to 3 bases, leaving 8 bases not matched to a gene. Germline CDR1 and CDR2: DFQATT and SNEGSKA (reference sequence). In nucleotides, the CDR3 is TGCAGTGCTCCCCCAGGACTAGCGGAAACAGATACGCAGTATTTT. This sequence encodes CSAPPGLAETDTQYF.

This clonotype was counted ten times or more. V and J are TRBV20-1 and TRBJ2-7; TRBD1 agrees at 9 bases. The CDR3 has 15 residues. The germline V gene encodes CDR1 DFQATT and CDR2 SNEGSKA (reference sequence). The ends lost 6 bases at V and 5 bases at J; junction bases unmatched: 14. The CDR3 DNA sequence: TGCAGTGCGGGGACAGGGAGACCCCGGGGTGACGAGCAGTACTTC. As protein: CSAGTGRPRGDEQYF.

V is TRBV6-1 and J is TRBJ1-2; D gene ambiguous. The CDR3 length is 15 residues. Germline lookup yields CDR1 MNHNS and CDR2 SASEGT. Trimming removed 1 base from V and 6 bases from J, with 15 bases in between. This chain's CDR3 is CASSEVQEAYNGYTF. In nucleotides, the CDR3 is TGTGCCAGCAGTGAAGTCCAGGAAGCCTACAATGGCTACACCTTC.